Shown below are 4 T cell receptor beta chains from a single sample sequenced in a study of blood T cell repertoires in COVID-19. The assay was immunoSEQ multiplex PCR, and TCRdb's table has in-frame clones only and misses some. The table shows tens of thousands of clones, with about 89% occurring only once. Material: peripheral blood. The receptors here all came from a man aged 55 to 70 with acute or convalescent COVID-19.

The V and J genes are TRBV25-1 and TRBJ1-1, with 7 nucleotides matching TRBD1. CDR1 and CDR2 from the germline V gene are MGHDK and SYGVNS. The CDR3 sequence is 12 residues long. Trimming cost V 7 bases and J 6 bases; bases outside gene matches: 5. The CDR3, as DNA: TGTGCCAGCAACGACAGGGATGCTGAAGCTTTCTTT. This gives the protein CASNDRDAEAFF. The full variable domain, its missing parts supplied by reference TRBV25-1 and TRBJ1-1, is EADIYQTPRYLVIGTGKKITLECSQTMGHDKMYWYQQDPGMELHLIHYSYGVNSTEKGDLSSESTVSRIRTEHFPLTLESARPSHTSQYLCASNDRDAEAFFGQGTRLTVV.

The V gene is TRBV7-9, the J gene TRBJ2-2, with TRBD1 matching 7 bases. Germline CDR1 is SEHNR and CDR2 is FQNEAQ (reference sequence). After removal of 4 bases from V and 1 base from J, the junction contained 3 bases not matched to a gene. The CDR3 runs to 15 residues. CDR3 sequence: CASSWTGGNTGELFF. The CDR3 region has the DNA TGTGCCAGCAGCTGGACAGGAGGGAACACCGGGGAGCTGTTTTTT.

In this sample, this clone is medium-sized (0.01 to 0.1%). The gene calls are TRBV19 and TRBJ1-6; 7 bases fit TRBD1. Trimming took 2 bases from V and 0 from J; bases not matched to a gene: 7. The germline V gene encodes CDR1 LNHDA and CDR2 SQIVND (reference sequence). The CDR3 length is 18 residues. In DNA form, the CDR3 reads TGTGCCAGTAGTATACTCCCGGACAGGAGCTCCTATAATTCACCCCTCCACTTT. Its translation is CASSILPDRSSYNSPLHF.

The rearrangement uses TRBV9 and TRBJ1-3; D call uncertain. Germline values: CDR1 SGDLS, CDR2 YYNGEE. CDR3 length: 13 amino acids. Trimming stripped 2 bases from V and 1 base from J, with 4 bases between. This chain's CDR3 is CASSVRSGNTIYF. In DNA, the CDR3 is TGTGCCAGCAGCGTCCGTTCTGGAAACACCATATATTTT.